This TCR beta chain was captured by sequencing in a study of OX40 agonist ivuxolimab in advanced cancers. Study at large: Partial responses were achieved by three patients, one with hepatocellular carcinoma and two with cutaneous melanoma. Notes on the study in general: Nonresponders, in some cases, also had low normalized T-cell clonal expansion.

The table came from immunoSEQ multiplex PCR; TCRdb's copy has only in-frame clones and leaves some out. This table has tens of thousands of clones, approximately 90% appearing once. For this clone: Its antigen is not known.

Any history of autoimmune disease or systemic immunosuppression disqualified patients. Germline V gene lookup returns CDR1 MNHEY and CDR2 SVGAGI. There are 15 residues in the CDR3. V shed 6 bases, J shed 5 bases, and the junction held 11 bases outside the gene matches. This receptor was taken from an adult with an advanced solid tumor such as melanoma, head and neck, liver or kidney cancer. The sample was CD4+ or CD8+ T cells sorted from blood, taken in a trial of the OX40 agonist ivuxolimab. The chain links TRBV6-5 to TRBJ2-7; TRBD2 agrees at 9 bases. The CDR3 is CASRYRASGNHEQYF. Here the CDR3 DNA reads TGTGCCAGCAGATATAGGGCTAGCGGGAACCACGAGCAGTACTTC.